This note documents a single T cell receptor beta chain sequence. Germline CDR1 and CDR2: SGHAT and FQNNGV. Trimming took 6 bases from V and 0 from J, leaving 21 bases between them. This CDR3 contains 18 residues. TCRdb's copy holds only in-frame clones and misses some; the assay was immunoSEQ multiplex PCR. The table includes 650,000 to 700,000 clones, 90% detected once. The sample originates from a study of shared clonotypes between healthy human individuals. Each of the donors was a healthy adult who was HIV-negative and had not had a recent acute infection or vaccination. Material: memory CD8+ T cells from PBMCs. Subset described: CD45RO+ cells pooled with CCR7-negative TemRA cells. This clonotype originated in a man aged 18-30 years in good health. Some clones in this sample may be carry-over from other donors' samples. V is TRBV11-2 and J is TRBJ2-1; a possible D gene is TRBD2 (5 bases). This chain's CDR3 is CASRPQLQRRSSYNEQFF. The DNA for the CDR3 is TGTGCCAGCAGACCCCAGCTCCAGCGGAGGAGCTCCTACAATGAGCAGTTCTTC.